This TCR beta chain is drawn from a study of T cell changes during pregnancy in multiple sclerosis (dated by TCRdb to about 2019). Context from the whole study: Changes in the T cell repertoire over the course of pregnancy were examined in this study in women with multiple sclerosis.

Library construction relied on the immunoSEQ multiplex PCR assay. TCRdb took this table from immuneACCESS and kept in-frame rearrangements with V and J called. Such tables lack part of the clones; where checked against another copy, unresolved V genes explain under half of the gap, and the rest is unexplained. The sample contains some 100,000 clones, 75% to 95% of them found a single time. The ten largest clonotypes hold 2.5% to 3.5% of the sample. In the case of this clone: Its antigen remains unidentified. Base qualities are not recorded, but no much larger clone differs from it by a single base.

Spanning cysteine to phenylalanine, the CDR3 consists of 16 amino acids. The kept DNA is CDR3 alone, 48 bases in frame from the first base. In the germline V gene, CDR1 corresponds to SGDLS and CDR2 to YYNGEE. Germline trimming: 3 bases from V, 3 bases from J; junction bases outside gene matches: 8. Material: peripheral blood, obtained in the second trimester of pregnancy. The TCR comes from a female donor with multiple sclerosis, enrolled in a pregnancy study. The chain employs TRBV9 and TRBJ1-1, with 10 central nucleotides matching TRBD1. CDR3 sequence: CASSAGTGDFDTEAFF. The nucleotides read TGTGCCAGCAGCGCGGGGACAGGGGATTTCGACACTGAAGCTTTCTTT.